The clone carrying this T cell receptor (beta chain) was recorded once. The V and J ends lost 5 bases and 14 bases respectively, with 17 bases between them. Germline lookup yields CDR1 SNHLY and CDR2 FYNNEI. The CDR3 has 12 residues. This record belongs to a study of cytomegalovirus exposure and HLA in healthy donors. Sequencing used immunoSEQ multiplex PCR; TCRdb keeps in-frame clones, though not all of them. Of more than 75,000 clones in the sample, more than 85% were seen once. The donors formed part of the approximately 130-subject validation cohort, distinct from the roughly 670-subject first cohort.

Sequenced sample: PBMCs. This clonotype was obtained from a young man in good health and CMV-seronegative. The chain recombines TRBV2 with TRBJ2-3; a possible D gene is TRBD1 (8 bases). The CDR3 DNA is TGTGCCAGCAGTCCCAGGGGGCGGGGGTGGTATTTT. Its translation: CASSPRGRGWYF.